The 32 T cell receptor beta chains reported below all come from one sample, sequenced in a study of beta chain features in type 1 diabetes. Regarding the study as a whole: Researchers report that Type 1 diabetes patients had moderately but significantly shorter TCRB CDR3s across all four CD4+ subsets.

Expressed TCRB transcripts got sequenced, as all isolated RNA was reverse transcribed. The assay was immunoSEQ multiplex PCR, and TCRdb's table has in-frame clones only and misses some. The sample has hundreds of thousands of clones, roughly an eighth seen once. No antigen is known for these receptors. The sample taken for sequencing was naive CD4+ T cells from blood. The origin of the receptors is a man aged 18 to 35 with type 1 diabetes.

To note about this clone: Other DNA sequences from this sample encode an identical CDR3 as well. The chain recombines TRBV7-2 with TRBJ2-5; D not resolved. This CDR3 is built from 13 residues. The germline V and J ends were trimmed by 1 base and 4 bases, with 7 bases remaining between them. CDR1 is SGHTA and CDR2 is FQGNSA in the germline V gene. The CDR3 protein is CASSLGPPETQYF. CDR3 DNA sequence: TGTGCCAGCAGCTTAGGGCCTCCAGAGACCCAGTACTTC.

This clone has more than one count but fewer than ten. The chain links TRBV6-5 to TRBJ2-7; the D is unclear. The V end was cut by 0 bases, the J end by 3 bases, with 12 bases between. CDR3 length: 15 amino acids. Germline CDR1 MNHEY, CDR2 SVGAGI. The CDR3 region has the DNA TGTGCCAGCAGTTACTCGAACAACATGAACTACGAGCAGTACTTC. Translation: CASSYSNNMNYEQYF.

The sample holds a few counts of this clone. The rearrangement joins TRBV6-5 to TRBJ2-1; D remains ambiguous. Trimming pared 4 bases from V and 4 bases from J, leaving 5 bases between. The CDR3 runs 12 residues. Germline loops: CDR1 MNHEY, CDR2 SVGAGI. Here the CDR3 reads CASSSRYNEQFF. CDR3 coding DNA: TGTGCCAGCAGTTCTCGGTACAATGAGCAGTTCTTC.

The chain uses TRBV4-3 and TRBJ1-6; D is perhaps TRBD1 (5 bases). Germline V gives CDR1 LGHNA, CDR2 YSLEER. V lost 0 bases, J lost 5 bases, and 8 bases lay in between. The length of the CDR3 is 15 residues. The CDR3 bases are TGCGCCAGCAGCCAAGATAAGGGGAATAATTCACCCCTCCACTTT. Amino acids: CASSQDKGNNSPLHF.

This clone was observed a few times. The chain uses TRBV7-6 and TRBJ2-7, with 7 positions matching TRBD1. Germline-derived CDR1 and CDR2 are SGHVS and FNYEAQ. Trimming cost V 4 bases and J 3 bases; bases outside gene matches: 6. The CDR3 extends over 14 amino acids. The CDR3 DNA is TGTGCCAGCAGCTCCCGGGACAGTTTCTACGAGCAGTACTTC. It is translated as CASSSRDSFYEQYF.

This clone appeared a few times. The chain couples TRBV7-2 to TRBJ2-3, with D unresolved. V lost 5 bases to trimming and J lost 12 bases, with 12 bases between them. The CDR3 totals 11 residues. Germline assignment: CDR1 SGHTA and CDR2 FQGNSA. The CDR3 sequence is CASSPLLPQYF. DNA of the CDR3: TGTGCCAGCAGCCCACTCCTTCCCCAGTATTTT.

The chain recombines TRBV23-1 with TRBJ1-1, with 7 bases identical to TRBD1. TRBV23-1 is an open reading frame whose function is uncertain. V was pared by 4 bases and J by 2 bases, with 10 bases of the junction left unmatched. This CDR3 spans 16 amino acids. The CDR3 DNA sequence: TGCGCCAGCAGTCTAATCAAGGGGACAGAAAACACTGAAGCTTTCTTT. It is translated as CASSLIKGTENTEAFF.

The gene calls are TRBV6-5 and TRBJ2-7; 12 bases are shared with TRBD1. V trimming: 0 bases; J trimming: 1 base; junction bases outside the gene matches: 1. CDR1 is MNHEY, CDR2 SVGAGI, per germline. This CDR3 is built from 16 residues. CDR3 nucleotides: TGTGCCAGCAGTTACTCGGGACAGGGGGCATCCTACGAGCAGTACTTC. It translates to CASSYSGQGASYEQYF.

This clone has more than one count but fewer than ten. This sequence joins TRBV29-1 and TRBJ1-5; D uncertain. Deletions cut 7 bases from V and 10 bases from J, with 8 bases between. Germline CDR1 is SQVTM and CDR2 is ANQGSEA. The CDR3 runs to 9 residues. The CDR3 loop reads CSASDPQHF. CDR3 sequence (DNA): TGCAGCGCCTCAGACCCCCAGCATTTT.

The chain combines TRBV18 with TRBJ2-7; a weak D match, TRBD1 (6 bases). Per the germline V gene, CDR1 is KGHSH and CDR2 is LQKENI. V lost 3 bases and J lost 2, with 11 bases in between. The CDR3 sequence is 14 residues long. In DNA form, the CDR3 reads TGTGCCAGCTCACCGGGGGCAGGGCCCTACGAGCAGTACTTC. The encoded protein is CASSPGAGPYEQYF. The full variable domain, completed using reference TRBV18 and TRBJ2-7, is NAGVMQNPRHLVRRRGQEARLRCSPMKGHSHVYWYRQLPEEGLKFMVYLQKENIIDESGMPKERFSAEFPKEGPSILRIQQVVRGDSAAYFCASSPGAGPYEQYFGPGTRLTVT.

This clone was observed a few times. Other DNA sequences of this sample code for an identical CDR3. The gene calls are TRBV28 and TRBJ1-4; the D gene is possibly TRBD1 (6 bases). The V gene's germline CDR1 is MDHEN and CDR2 SYDVKM. V lost 4 bases to trimming and J lost 4 bases, with 10 bases between them. CDR3 length: 14 amino acids. CDR3 region: CASSSGQLNEKLFF. The CDR3 DNA reads TGTGCCAGCAGTTCCGGACAGCTTAATGAAAAACTGTTTTTT.

This clone was seen more than once but under ten times. The V and J genes are TRBV30 and TRBJ2-1, with D possibly matching TRBD1 (6 bases). The CDR3 runs to 13 residues. Germline CDR1 is GTSNPN and CDR2 is SVGIG (reference sequence). V was shortened by 2 bases and J by 8 bases, with 13 bases between the two germline ends. The CDR3 loop reads CAWSTDSRDEQFF. The CDR3 nucleotides read TGTGCCTGGAGTACGGACAGCAGGGATGAGCAGTTCTTC.

This clone was observed a few times. The sample contains more than one DNA sequence encoding this CDR3. The chain carries TRBV11-3 and TRBJ2-5, with D possibly matching TRBD2 (6 bases). Trimming took off 3 bases at V and 3 bases at J, with 8 bases between the two ends. CDR3 size: 13 residues. In germline, CDR1 is SGHNT, CDR2 YENEEA. The CDR3 loop is CASSLGGKETQYF. CDR3 nucleotide sequence: TGTGCCAGCAGCTTGGGGGGTAAAGAGACCCAGTACTTC. Drawing the rest from reference TRBV11-3 and TRBJ2-5, the complete variable domain is EAGVVQSPRYKIIEKKQPVAFWCNPISGHNTLYWYLQNLGQGPELLIRYENEEAVDDSQLPKDRFSAERLKGVDSTLKIQPAELGDSAVYLCASSLGGKETQYFGPGTRLLVL.

The chain has TRBV30 and TRBJ2-1; tentatively, D is TRBD1 (5 bases). The CDR3 contains 13 residues. Trimming shortened V by 0 bases and J by 7 bases, and 10 bases separated the two germline ends. Germline V lookup: CDR1 GTSNPN, CDR2 SVGIG (reference sequence). In DNA, the CDR3 is TGTGCCTGGAGTGTAGGGGCCGTTAATGAGCAGTTCTTC. This gives the protein CAWSVGAVNEQFF.

The chain carries TRBV5-1 and TRBJ2-5, with 8 nucleotides matching TRBD1. The ends lost 4 bases at V and 1 base at J; junction bases unmatched: 12. CDR3 length: 17 amino acids. Germline CDR1 SGHRS, CDR2 YFSETQ. In DNA form, the CDR3 reads TGCGCCAGCAGCCCGGACGGTACAGGGGGATTCCAAGAGACCCAGTACTTC. It encodes CASSPDGTGGFQETQYF.

The gene calls are TRBV27 and TRBJ2-5, with 7 nucleotides matching TRBD1. V lost 5 bases, J lost 4 bases, and 16 bases stayed unmatched. Germline V gene lookup returns CDR1 MNHEY and CDR2 SMNVEV (reference sequence). The CDR3 is 17 amino acids. CDR3 residues: CASSPAQGTAPRETQYF. The CDR3 nucleotides are TGTGCCAGCAGTCCCGCTCAGGGGACAGCGCCAAGAGAGACCCAGTACTTC.

This clone was seen a few times. The sample contains more than one DNA sequence encoding this CDR3. The rearrangement joins TRBV30 to TRBJ2-7, with D unclear. The CDR3 is made up of 10 amino acids. The V gene lost 5 bases and the J gene lost 6 bases, with 8 bases spanning the gap. Looked up from germline, CDR1 is GTSNPN and CDR2 is SVGIG (reference sequence). CDR3 residues: CAWGSGEQYF. The CDR3 region has the DNA TGTGCCTGGGGGTCTGGCGAGCAGTACTTC.

The gene calls are TRBV7-2 and TRBJ1-6; 7 bases match TRBD1. This CDR3 contains 16 residues. The germline V gene has CDR1 SGHTA and CDR2 FQGNSA. Trimming cost V 5 bases and J 12 bases; bases outside gene matches: 16. CDR3 DNA sequence: TGTGCCAGCAGCCAGGGGTCCCGTAGGGGGCGCGGACCCCTCCACTTT. Translating it yields CASSQGSRRGRGPLHF.

This clone came up a few times. The chain is built from TRBV7-9 and TRBJ2-5; maybe TRBD2 (6 bases). CDR3 size: 14 residues. Trimming stripped 5 bases from V and 2 bases from J, with 12 bases between. Germline CDR1 reads SEHNR; CDR2 reads FQNEAQ (reference sequence). CDR3 sequence reads: CASSPRGTQETQYF. CDR3 coding DNA: TGTGCCAGCAGCCCCCGCGGGACTCAAGAGACCCAGTACTTC.

This clone appeared a few times. The V gene is TRBV5-6, the J gene TRBJ2-1, with D tentatively TRBD1 (6 bases). CDR3 length: 14 residues. V was pared by 1 base and J by 9 bases, with 14 bases between. Germline CDR1 is SGHDT and CDR2 is YYEEEE. The CDR3 bases are TGTGCCAGCAGCTTGACAGGGATGGTCGGTGAGCAGTTCTTC. Its translation is CASSLTGMVGEQFF.

This chain uses TRBV6-1 with TRBJ1-2; TRBD1 agrees at 7 bases. The CDR3 has 14 residues. The V and J ends lost 2 bases and 2 bases, in that order; junction bases with no gene match: 2. Per germline, CDR1 MNHNS and CDR2 SASEGT. In DNA form, the CDR3 reads TGTGCCAGCAGTGAACTGGGACAGAACTATGGCTACACCTTC. Translation gives CASSELGQNYGYTF.

In this sample, this clone turned up a few times. The chain is built from TRBV30 and TRBJ1-5; the D gene is possibly TRBD1 (5 bases). Germline CDR1 GTSNPN, CDR2 SVGIG (reference sequence). CDR3 length equals 13 residues. The V and J ends lost 3 bases and 8 bases respectively, with 14 bases between them. The CDR3 sequence: CAWSGTGGEPQHF. Here the CDR3 DNA reads TGTGCCTGGAGCGGGACGGGCGGGGAGCCCCAGCATTTT.

This clone was seen more than once but under ten times. CDR3 sequence reads: CASRPTYDRGTYEQYF. The CDR3 DNA reads as TGTGCCAGCAGACCGACATACGACAGGGGTACCTACGAGCAGTACTTC. The V and J genes are TRBV27 and TRBJ2-7, with TRBD1 matching 8 bases. V trimming: 6 bases; J trimming: 2 bases; junction bases outside the gene matches: 12. In germline, CDR1 is MNHEY, CDR2 SMNVEV (reference sequence). This CDR3 is 16 amino acids long.

This clone came up a few times. The chain is built from TRBV19 and TRBJ2-3; a weak D match, TRBD2 (6 bases). The V and J ends lost 4 bases and 5 bases respectively, with 10 bases between them. CDR3 length: 13 amino acids. Looked up from germline, CDR1 is LNHDA and CDR2 is SQIVND (reference sequence). The CDR3 nucleotides read TGTGCCAGTAGTAGTCGAGCGGGAGATACGCAGTATTTT. Translating gives CASSSRAGDTQYF. Drawing the rest from reference TRBV19 and TRBJ2-3, the complete variable domain is DGGITQSPKYLFRKEGQNVTLSCEQNLNHDAMYWYRQDPGQGLRLIYYSQIVNDFQKGDIAEGYSVSREKKESFPLTVTSAQKNPTAFYLCASSSRAGDTQYFGPGTRLTVL.

This clone showed up just a few times. V and J are TRBV30 and TRBJ2-7; D is unresolved. Between the trimmed V and J ends, which lost 1 base and 3 bases, there was a span of 10 bases. Germline V CDR1 and CDR2: GTSNPN, SVGIG (reference sequence). The CDR3 is 13 amino acids. The CDR3 nucleotides read TGTGCCTGGAGTGAAGGGTTTCGCTACGAGCAGTACTTC. Translation: CAWSEGFRYEQYF. Looking up the rest from reference TRBV30 and TRBJ2-7 gives the full variable domain: SQTIHQWPATLVQPVGSPLSLECTVEGTSNPNLYWYRQAAGRGLQLLFYSVGIGQISSEVPQNLSASRPQDRQFILSSKKLLLSDSGFYLCAWSEGFRYEQYFGPGTRLTVT.

This chain links TRBV5-1 with TRBJ1-1; no definite D call. Germline V lookup: CDR1 SGHRS, CDR2 YFSETQ. V was pared by 1 base and J by 6 bases, with 10 bases between. The CDR3 is 13 residues long. Written as DNA, the CDR3 is TGCGCCAGCAGCTTGAAACCAGTCTCTGAAGCTTTCTTT. Encoded protein: CASSLKPVSEAFF.

This clone was found a few times. This sequence joins TRBV7-9 and TRBJ2-1; D may be TRBD2 (6 bases). Trimming left V 2 bases short and J 6 bases short, with 14 bases between. The length of the CDR3 is 15 residues. CDR1 is SEHNR, CDR2 FQNEAQ, per germline (reference sequence). The CDR3 is CASSLPTSASNEQFF. As DNA, the CDR3 is TGTGCCAGCAGCTTACCGACTAGTGCGAGCAATGAGCAGTTCTTC.

V gene TRBV5-4 combines with J gene TRBJ1-1; 7 positions agree with TRBD1. V trimming: 6 bases; J trimming: 5 bases; junction bases outside the gene matches: 13. This CDR3 has 15 residues. Germline CDR1 is SGHNT and CDR2 is YYREEE (reference sequence). For the CDR3, the DNA is TGTGCCAGCACCCCCAGGGCCTCAGGGGGGACTGAAGCTTTCTTT. This codes for CASTPRASGGTEAFF. The complete variable domain, with remaining parts taken from reference TRBV5-4 and TRBJ1-1, reads ETGVTQSPTHLIKTRGQQVTLRCSSQSGHNTVSWYQQALGQGPQFIFQYYREEENGRGNFPPRFSGLQFPNYSSELNVNALELDDSALYLCASTPRASGGTEAFFGQGTRLTVV.

There are a few counts of this clone. V and J are TRBV6-5 and TRBJ1-1; no definite D call. CDR1 and CDR2 (germline): MNHEY, SVGAGI. The CDR3 has 14 amino acids. V was clipped by 5 bases and J by 1 base, with 11 bases between them. CDR3: CASSVTLGNTEAFF. The DNA for the CDR3 is TGTGCCAGCAGTGTGACTCTAGGGAACACTGAAGCTTTCTTT.

There are a few counts of this clone. The rearrangement links TRBV9 to TRBJ1-3; D is undetermined. The V gene's germline CDR1 is SGDLS and CDR2 YYNGEE. Trimming left V 4 bases short and J 4 bases short, with 12 bases between. CDR3 length equals 14 residues. The CDR3 DNA follows: TGTGCCAGCAGCTTGGCGGGTAGGGGAAACACCATATATTTT. It encodes CASSLAGRGNTIYF. The full variable domain, with the rest looked up from reference TRBV9 and TRBJ1-3, is DSGVTQTPKHLITATGQRVTLRCSPRSGDLSVYWYQQSLDQGLQFLIQYYNGEERAKGNILERFSAQQFPDLHSELNLSSLELGDSALYFCASSLAGRGNTIYFGEGSWLTVV.

The rearrangement uses TRBV7-9 and TRBJ1-1; no clear D gene. This CDR3 has 11 residues. Looked up from germline, CDR1 is SEHNR and CDR2 is FQNEAQ (reference sequence). Trimming shortened V by 6 bases and J by 4 bases, and 6 bases separated the two germline ends. The CDR3 reads CASSLTTEAFF. CDR3 DNA sequence: TGTGCCAGCAGTCTAACCACTGAAGCTTTCTTT.

The chain has TRBV5-6 and TRBJ2-2; no definite D call. CDR1 and CDR2 from the germline V gene are SGHDT and YYEEEE. The germline V and J ends were trimmed by 0 bases and 5 bases, with 14 bases remaining between them. The CDR3 spans 16 residues. The chain's CDR3 is CASSLAISTRTGELFF. CDR3 coding DNA: TGTGCCAGCAGCTTGGCTATAAGCACCCGTACCGGGGAGCTGTTTTTT.